The present entry profiles one TCR beta chain with its context. The target antigen is unknown. With iRepertoire HTBI primers and Arm-PCR of CDR3 regions, TCR beta libraries were built. TCRdb reprocessed the multiplex PCR reads with MiXCR, giving one entry per CDR3 protein. Among roughly 490,000 distinct CDR3 sequences listed, around a fifth were seen once. This sample was included in a study of regulatory T cells in long-lasting Graves disease. Time point: persistent/refractory GD, antithyroid drugs over 5 years with positive TRAb. The TCR library was made from RNA that had been extracted from PBMCs in TRIzol. Criteria from the American Thyroid Association guidelines were applied to diagnose Graves' disease. CDR3 size: 16 residues. The V and J ends lost 6 bases and 8 bases, in that order; junction bases with no gene match: 14. Study findings and constraints: Newly diagnosed Graves' patients had higher TCR diversity than persistent ones. With persistent disease, TRBV28, TRBJ1-2 and TRBJ2-5 were the favored segments. Clonotypes that were public and shared totalled approximately 2,800 in persistent patients versus roughly 1,000 in new patients.

The TCR was taken from a female donor with Graves disease. The sample consisted of peripheral blood mononuclear cells (PBMCs), taken when the disease was refractory, from a patient treated with antithyroid drugs. The genes are TRBV12-3 or TRBV12-4 and TRBJ1-2, with 11 bases that match TRBD1. Here the CDR3 DNA reads TGTGCCAGCAGCCACATCCGGGACAGGGGGTCAGAAGGCTACACCTTC. Translating gives CASSHIRDRGSEGYTF.